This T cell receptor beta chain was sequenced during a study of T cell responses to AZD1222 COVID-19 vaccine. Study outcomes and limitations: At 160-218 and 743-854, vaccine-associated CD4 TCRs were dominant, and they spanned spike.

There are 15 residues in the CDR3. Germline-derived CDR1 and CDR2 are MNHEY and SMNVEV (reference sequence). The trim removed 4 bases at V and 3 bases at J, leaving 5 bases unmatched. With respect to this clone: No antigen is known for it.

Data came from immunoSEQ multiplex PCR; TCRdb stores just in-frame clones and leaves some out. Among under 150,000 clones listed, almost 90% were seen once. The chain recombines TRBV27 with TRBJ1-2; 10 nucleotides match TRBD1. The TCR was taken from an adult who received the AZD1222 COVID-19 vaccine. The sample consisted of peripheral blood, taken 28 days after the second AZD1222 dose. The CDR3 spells CASSSRTGGDYGYTF. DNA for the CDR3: TGTGCCAGCAGTTCGAGGACAGGGGGAGACTATGGCTACACCTTC.